These T cell receptor beta chains were read from a single sample in a study of cytomegalovirus exposure and HLA in healthy donors. Clones were sequenced by immunoSEQ multiplex PCR, and TCRdb holds only the in-frame ones, with some missing. The top ten clones hold approximately 15% of a sample with more than 110,000 clones, 73% of them seen once. Sequencing was carried out using PBMCs. Receptor source: a human donor in good health. Both conserved end residues are part of each CDR3. A D gene is named only where the DNA matches it firmly. The size entry is marked missing in some rows and otherwise reads once, few, many or a size class.

J: TRBJ1-1
V: TRBV5-1
size: .
D: TRBD1
CDR3: CASSLRGRATEAFF
DNA: TGCGCCAGCAGCTTGAGGGGGCGCGCCACTGAAGCTTTCTTT

J: TRBJ2-5
V: TRBV28
size: few
D: TRBD2
CDR3: CASSPGLAGQETQYF
DNA: TGTGCCAGCAGTCCGGGACTAGCGGGTCAAGAGACCCAGTACTTC

J: TRBJ1-1
V: TRBV2
size: .
D: .
CDR3: CASSTRGGANTEAFF
DNA: TGTGCCAGCAGTACAAGGGGGGGGGCGAACACTGAAGCTTTCTTT

J: TRBJ2-2
V: TRBV25-1
size: .
D: TRBD2
CDR3: CASSKGLAANTGELFF
DNA: TGTGCCAGCAGCAAAGGACTAGCCGCGAACACCGGGGAGCTGTTTTTT

J: TRBJ2-7
V: TRBV27
size: few
D: .
CDR3: CASSSPSGEQYF
DNA: TGTGCCAGCAGTTCTCCCTCCGGCGAGCAGTACTTC

J: TRBJ2-3
V: TRBV5-1
size: .
D: .
CDR3: CASSLAGPGDTQYF
DNA: TGCGCCAGCAGCTTGGCTGGGCCTGGTGATACGCAGTATTTT

J: TRBJ1-3
V: TRBV5-4
size: .
D: .
CDR3: CASSSLQGAGNTIYF
DNA: TGTGCCAGCAGCTCCTTACAGGGCGCTGGAAACACCATATATTTT

J: TRBJ2-3
V: TRBV7-8
size: .
D: .
CDR3: CASSPPSDTQYF
DNA: TGTGCCAGCAGCCCCCCATCAGATACGCAGTATTTT

J: TRBJ2-7
V: TRBV6-1
size: .
D: TRBD2
CDR3: CASRDGTSGSYEQYF
DNA: TGTGCCAGCAGAGACGGGACTAGCGGGAGCTACGAGCAGTACTTC

J: TRBJ2-7
V: TRBV11-2
size: .
D: .
CDR3: CASSLRQVSSYEQYF
DNA: TGTGCCAGCAGCCTGAGACAGGTCAGCTCCTACGAGCAGTACTTC

J: TRBJ1-2
V: TRBV7-9
size: .
D: TRBD1
CDR3: CASSPTTGKSDGYTF
DNA: TGTGCCAGCAGCCCGACGACAGGGAAGTCGGATGGCTACACCTTC

J: TRBJ1-3
V: TRBV11-2
size: .
D: .
CDR3: CASGPDISGNTIYF
DNA: TGTGCCAGCGGCCCTGATATCTCTGGAAACACCATATATTTT

J: TRBJ2-1
V: TRBV19
size: few
D: TRBD2
CDR3: CASRPPGGTYNEQFF
DNA: TGTGCCAGTAGACCTCCGGGGGGAACCTACAATGAGCAGTTCTTC

J: TRBJ2-7
V: TRBV10-3
size: .
D: TRBD1
CDR3: CAISAGTASYEQYF
DNA: TGTGCCATCAGTGCAGGGACAGCGTCCTACGAGCAGTACTTC

J: TRBJ1-2
V: TRBV9
size: .
D: .
CDR3: CASSVGAGTNYGYTF
DNA: TGTGCCAGCAGCGTAGGGGCAGGAACTAACTATGGCTACACCTTC

J: TRBJ2-2
V: TRBV29-1
size: few
D: TRBD2
CDR3: CSVGLAGKGGELFF
DNA: TGCAGCGTTGGATTAGCGGGAAAAGGCGGGGAGCTGTTTTTT

J: TRBJ2-5
V: TRBV28
size: .
D: .
CDR3: CASRSPGAETQYF
DNA: TGTGCCAGCAGGTCCCCAGGGGCGGAGACCCAGTACTTC

J: TRBJ2-7
V: TRBV21-1
size: .
D: .
CDR3: CASSKERTGRAFTYEQYF
DNA: TGTGCCAGCAGCAAAGAACGGACAGGGAGGGCCTTCACCTACGAGCAGTACTTC

J: TRBJ1-6
V: TRBV4-1
size: .
D: .
CDR3: CASSQELQGRSPLHF
DNA: TGCGCCAGCAGCCAAGAATTACAGGGACGTTCACCCCTCCACTTT

J: TRBJ1-1
V: TRBV27
size: .
D: .
CDR3: CASIGGTLGEAFF
DNA: TGTGCCAGCATCGGGGGGACCCTTGGTGAAGCTTTCTTT

J: TRBJ2-2
V: TRBV11-2
size: .
D: .
CDR3: CASSLAGEAGELFF
DNA: TGTGCCAGCAGCTTAGCCGGGGAGGCCGGGGAGCTGTTTTTT

J: TRBJ2-3
V: TRBV5-6
size: .
D: .
CDR3: CASSLVRSTDTQYF
DNA: TGTGCCAGCAGCTTAGTCAGGAGCACAGATACGCAGTATTTT

J: TRBJ2-7
V: TRBV6-1
size: .
D: .
CDR3: CASSERRQAYEQYF
DNA: TGTGCCAGCAGTGAAAGGCGGCAAGCCTACGAGCAGTACTTC

J: TRBJ1-3
V: TRBV9
size: .
D: .
CDR3: CASSSESTGGRSGNTIYF
DNA: TGTGCCAGCAGCTCAGAGTCAACAGGCGGCAGATCTGGAAACACCATATATTTT

J: TRBJ2-7
V: TRBV6-5
size: .
D: TRBD1
CDR3: CASSKNRGDEQYF
DNA: TGTGCCAGCAGTAAGAACAGGGGTGACGAGCAGTACTTC

J: TRBJ1-2
V: TRBV7-2
size: few
D: TRBD1
CDR3: CASSSGTGSYRDGYTF
DNA: TGTGCCAGCAGCTCCGGGACAGGGTCGTATCGTGATGGCTACACCTTC

J: TRBJ2-4
V: TRBV4-2
size: .
D: TRBD2
CDR3: CASSQGLAGGPDIQYF
DNA: TGTGCCAGCAGCCAAGGGCTAGCGGGAGGGCCAGACATTCAGTACTTC

J: TRBJ2-7
V: TRBV7-9
size: .
D: TRBD2
CDR3: CASSFSGGSYEQYF
DNA: TGTGCCAGCAGCTTTAGCGGGGGGAGCTACGAGCAGTACTTC

J: TRBJ2-1
V: TRBV5-1
size: .
D: .
CDR3: CASRLWGDSYNEQFF
DNA: TGCGCCAGCCGCTTGTGGGGGGACTCCTACAATGAGCAGTTCTTC

J: TRBJ2-7
V: TRBV7-9
size: .
D: .
CDR3: CASSLGESTYEQYF
DNA: TGTGCCAGCAGCTTAGGGGAGTCCACCTACGAGCAGTACTTC

J: TRBJ1-1
V: TRBV4-1
size: .
D: TRBD1
CDR3: CASSQLFGTGTGNTEAFF
DNA: TGCGCCAGCAGCCAACTGTTCGGGACCGGGACAGGGAACACTGAAGCTTTCTTT

J: TRBJ1-3
V: TRBV6-1
size: .
D: .
CDR3: CASSERGGHVGNTIYF
DNA: TGTGCCAGCAGTGAAAGAGGGGGACACGTCGGAAACACCATATATTTT

J: TRBJ1-2
V: TRBV5-5
size: .
D: .
CDR3: CASSLNTNYGYTF
DNA: TGTGCCAGCAGCTTGAACACTAACTATGGCTACACCTTC

J: TRBJ2-7
V: TRBV5-4
size: .
D: .
CDR3: CASSSTTSSYEQYF
DNA: TGTGCCAGCAGCTCGACGACTAGTTCCTACGAGCAGTACTTC

J: TRBJ2-3
V: TRBV7-2
size: .
D: TRBD2
CDR3: CASSLAMPSGGVSADTQYF
DNA: TGTGCCAGCAGCTTAGCGATGCCTAGCGGGGGGGTGAGTGCAGATACGCAGTATTTT

J: TRBJ2-1
V: TRBV13
size: .
D: TRBD2
CDR3: CASSPRTSGGEYNEQFF
DNA: TGTGCCAGCAGCCCGAGGACTAGCGGGGGGGAGTACAATGAGCAGTTCTTC

J: TRBJ2-1
V: TRBV7-2
size: .
D: TRBD2
CDR3: CASSLGLAAYNEQFF
DNA: TGTGCCAGCAGCTTAGGACTAGCGGCATACAATGAGCAGTTCTTC

J: TRBJ2-3
V: TRBV7-9
size: .
D: TRBD2
CDR3: CASSLAGLWLNTQYF
DNA: TGTGCCAGCAGCTTAGCGGGACTATGGCTGAATACGCAGTATTTT

J: TRBJ2-3
V: TRBV5-1
size: .
D: TRBD2
CDR3: CASSWGTSGIYTDTQYF
DNA: TGCGCCAGCAGCTGGGGGACTAGCGGGATCTACACAGATACGCAGTATTTT

J: TRBJ1-5
V: TRBV2
size: .
D: .
CDR3: CASSPDSNQPQHF
DNA: TGTGCCAGCAGCCCCGACAGTAATCAGCCCCAGCATTTT

J: TRBJ2-7
V: TRBV9
size: few
D: .
CDR3: CASSETDTTLEQYF
DNA: TGTGCCAGCAGCGAAACGGATACTACGCTTGAGCAGTACTTC

J: TRBJ2-3
V: TRBV6-5
size: .
D: .
CDR3: CASSQDWSSHTQYF
DNA: TGTGCCAGCAGCCAGGACTGGTCAAGTCATACGCAGTATTTT

J: TRBJ2-7
V: TRBV27
size: .
D: .
CDR3: CASQPAGTSTYEQYF
DNA: TGTGCCAGCCAACCTGCCGGGACATCGACCTACGAGCAGTACTTC

J: TRBJ1-2
V: TRBV7-8
size: .
D: .
CDR3: CASSELFSYGYTF
DNA: TGTGCCAGCAGCGAATTATTCAGCTATGGCTACACCTTC

J: TRBJ2-7
V: TRBV7-9
size: .
D: TRBD2
CDR3: CASSSPGMGGDWEQYF
DNA: TGTGCCAGCAGCTCCCCGGGAATGGGGGGGGACTGGGAGCAGTACTTC

J: TRBJ2-1
V: TRBV6-1
size: .
D: .
CDR3: CASSESGGYNEQFF
DNA: TGTGCCAGCAGTGAATCAGGAGGGTACAATGAGCAGTTCTTC